These 30 T cell receptor beta chains came from one sample sequenced in a study of blood T cell repertoires in COVID-19. TCRdb's table, derived via immunoSEQ multiplex PCR, lists solely in-frame clones and lacks some. Of 120,000 to 150,000 clones in the sample, approximately 92% were seen once. The sample was peripheral blood. Every receptor here comes from a woman aged 55-70 years with active COVID-19.

V and J are TRBV4-1 and TRBJ1-6; no clear D gene. The V gene lost 1 base and the J gene lost 7 bases, with 14 bases spanning the gap. This CDR3 spans 16 amino acids. Germline CDR1 is MGHRA and CDR2 is YSYEKL. CDR3 bases: TGCGCCAGCAGCCAAGTCGACACCAGTCGCAATTCACCCCTCCACTTT. Protein product: CASSQVDTSRNSPLHF.

The chain recombines TRBV27 with TRBJ2-7; the match to TRBD2 covers 8 bases. The junction had 9 bases not matched to a gene; V was cut back by 6 bases and J by 2 bases. Germline CDR1 is MNHEY and CDR2 is SMNVEV (reference sequence). There are 15 residues in the CDR3. CDR3 loop: CASRKVSGTTYEQYF. The CDR3, as DNA: TGTGCCAGCAGGAAGGTTAGCGGGACGACCTACGAGCAGTACTTC.

This clone was seen more than once but under ten times. V gene TRBV7-9 combines with J gene TRBJ1-3; D not resolved. Germline V lookup: CDR1 SEHNR, CDR2 FQNEAQ (reference sequence). Between the trimmed V and J ends, which lost 8 bases and 0 bases, there was a span of 11 bases. The CDR3 loop spans 14 amino acids. CDR3 region: CASPVADSGNTIYF. The CDR3 DNA is TGTGCCAGCCCTGTGGCGGACTCTGGAAACACCATATATTTT.

This chain links TRBV9 with TRBJ2-3, with TRBD2 as a possible D gene (6 bases). The germline V gene has CDR1 SGDLS and CDR2 YYNGEE. The V end lost 0 bases, the J end lost 2 bases, and 16 bases lay between the germline ends. The CDR3 length is 17 residues. CDR3 DNA: TGTGCCAGCAGCGTAGCTAGTGCTAGCGCTAACACAGATACGCAGTATTTT. This gives the protein CASSVASASANTDTQYF.

The chain links TRBV3-1 (or the pseudogene TRBV3-2) to TRBJ2-7; D perhaps matches TRBD2 (6 bases). CDR3 size: 15 residues. Germline loops: CDR1 LGHDT, CDR2 YNNKEL (reference sequence). Trimming cost V 0 bases and J 3 bases, with 12 bases left between them. This CDR3 is CASSQDGDWYYEQYF. The CDR3, as DNA: TGTGCCAGCAGCCAAGATGGGGACTGGTACTACGAGCAGTACTTC.

The rearrangement links TRBV7-2 to TRBJ2-7; TRBD2 matches 8 bases. The CDR3 has 15 amino acids. The V gene's germline CDR1 is SGHTA and CDR2 FQGNSA. The trim removed 5 bases at V and 0 bases at J, leaving 6 bases unmatched. The CDR3 coding sequence is TGTGCCAGCAGCCAAACTAGCGGAACCTCCTACGAGCAGTACTTC. Translation: CASSQTSGTSYEQYF.

V gene TRBV7-8 combines with J gene TRBJ1-2; D is uncertain. The germline V gene encodes CDR1 SGHVS and CDR2 FQNEAQ. Trimming took 2 bases from V and 7 from J, leaving 14 bases between them. The CDR3 length is 14 residues. CDR3 bases: TGTGCCAGCAGCTTAAATCGCGACGCGGTTGGCTACACCTTC. It is translated as CASSLNRDAVGYTF. The whole variable domain, remainder taken from reference TRBV7-8 and TRBJ1-2, is GAGVSQSPRYKVAKRGQDVALRCDPISGHVSLFWYQQALGQGPEFLTYFQNEAQLDKSGLPSDRFFAERPEGSVSTLKIQRTQQEDSAVYLCASSLNRDAVGYTFGSGTRLTVV.

V usage is TRBV28 and J usage is TRBJ1-4; D uncertain. This CDR3 contains 16 residues. The ends were cut back, 5 bases at V and 8 bases at J, with 21 bases in the middle. The V gene's germline CDR1 is MDHEN and CDR2 SYDVKM. CDR3 coding DNA: TGTGCCAGCAGTCCCAACTTTATCGGCGTGGAGGAAAAACTGTTTTTT. Protein sequence: CASSPNFIGVEEKLFF.

This clone was observed a single time. The chain uses TRBV5-4 and TRBJ1-1; 8 nucleotides match TRBD1. Germline V gene lookup returns CDR1 SGHNT and CDR2 YYREEE (reference sequence). Losses at the gene ends were 0 bases for V and 3 bases for J; bases not matched to a gene: 10. This CDR3 comprises 17 residues. CDR3 amino acids: CASSLVLTGTGDTEAFF. The CDR3, as DNA: TGTGCCAGCAGCTTGGTCCTAACCGGGACAGGCGACACTGAAGCTTTCTTT.

This chain joins TRBV9 and TRBJ2-1, with TRBD2 identical over 12 bases. Germline V gene sequence: CDR1 SGDLS, CDR2 YYNGEE. This CDR3 has 20 residues. The V gene end was trimmed by 4 bases and the J gene end by 1 base; junction bases not matched to a gene: 15. CDR3 nucleotides: TGTGCCAGCAGCCTCCGACTAGCGGGAGACACGCTTCTATCCTACAATGAGCAGTTCTTC. Translation gives CASSLRLAGDTLLSYNEQFF. The full variable domain, with the rest looked up from reference TRBV9 and TRBJ2-1, is DSGVTQTPKHLITATGQRVTLRCSPRSGDLSVYWYQQSLDQGLQFLIQYYNGEERAKGNILERFSAQQFPDLHSELNLSSLELGDSALYFCASSLRLAGDTLLSYNEQFFGPGTRLTVL.

This rearrangement joins TRBV12-5 to TRBJ1-1, with TRBD1 matching 11 bases. This CDR3 contains 13 residues. With V trimmed by 5 bases and J by 10 bases, 6 bases remained unmatched. CDR1 and CDR2 from the germline V gene are LGHNT and FRNRAP. The CDR3 sequence: CASGLSGTGGAFF. The CDR3 DNA sequence: TGTGCTAGTGGTCTCTCTGGGACAGGGGGAGCTTTCTTT.

This clone was seen only a few times. V and J are TRBV5-1 and TRBJ1-5; the D gene is possibly TRBD1 (6 bases). The CDR3 extends over 15 amino acids. V was clipped by 2 bases and J by 0 bases, with 9 bases between them. Germline lookup yields CDR1 SGHRS and CDR2 YFSETQ. DNA for the CDR3: TGCGCCAGCAGCTTACAGGGCCATAGCAATCAGCCCCAGCATTTT. Its translation is CASSLQGHSNQPQHF.

The CDR3 DNA reads as TGTGCCAGCCGGGAGGGCCAAGATACGCAGTATTTT. Its protein is CASREGQDTQYF. This chain uses TRBV6-6 with TRBJ2-3, with TRBD2 matching 8 bases. Germline loops: CDR1 MNHNY, CDR2 SVGAGI (reference sequence). V lost 8 bases to trimming and J lost 5 bases; unmatched junction nucleotides: 3. This CDR3 comprises 12 residues.

The rearrangement uses TRBV6-5 and TRBJ1-2, with TRBD1 identical over 7 bases. V dropped 6 bases and J dropped 6; count of bases not matched to a gene: 10. Germline CDR1 reads MNHEY; CDR2 reads SVGAGI. The CDR3 runs to 14 residues. The CDR3: CASSKTGFGDGYTF. The CDR3 DNA follows: TGTGCCAGCAGCAAGACAGGGTTCGGGGATGGCTACACCTTC.

V and J are TRBV6-1 and TRBJ2-1; 9 bases align to TRBD2. The V gene end was trimmed by 2 bases and the J gene end by 9 bases; junction bases not matched to a gene: 14. Germline values: CDR1 MNHNS, CDR2 SASEGT. This CDR3 comprises 17 residues. CDR3 sequence: CASSEPFPSGKFSEQFF. The CDR3 DNA follows: TGTGCCAGCAGTGAACCGTTCCCTAGCGGGAAATTTTCTGAGCAGTTCTTC.

The chain couples TRBV30 to TRBJ2-1; a possible D gene is TRBD2 (6 bases). V was clipped by 5 bases and J by 3 bases, with 11 bases between them. Germline-derived CDR1 and CDR2 are GTSNPN and SVGIG (reference sequence). This CDR3 has 13 residues. CDR3 coding DNA: TGTGCCTGGGCAGGGACTTACTACAATGAGCAGTTCTTC. This encodes CAWAGTYYNEQFF.

This chain uses TRBV4-2 with TRBJ2-2; 12 nucleotides line up with TRBD2. CDR1 LGHNA and CDR2 YNFKEQ come from the germline V gene. CDR3 size: 15 residues. The V gene end was trimmed by 4 bases and the J gene end by 7 bases; junction bases not matched to a gene: 4. The CDR3 loop is CASSPSGRVGGELFF. The CDR3 nucleotides read TGTGCCAGCAGCCCTAGCGGGAGGGTTGGCGGGGAGCTGTTTTTT.

The genes are TRBV30 and TRBJ2-7; TRBD2 matches 7 bases. The CDR3 has 15 amino acids. Losses at the gene ends were 1 base for V and 1 base for J; bases not matched to a gene: 7. Germline CDR1 is GTSNPN and CDR2 is SVGIG (reference sequence). The CDR3 loop reads CAWSESASGSYEQYF. CDR3 coding DNA: TGTGCCTGGAGTGAGTCGGCTAGCGGTTCCTACGAGCAGTACTTC.

The chain recombines TRBV30 with TRBJ2-4, with D perhaps TRBD1 (6 bases). Germline CDR1 reads GTSNPN; CDR2 reads SVGIG (reference sequence). V was clipped by 2 bases and J by 5 bases, with 19 bases between them. The CDR3 spans 16 residues. The CDR3 bases are TGTGCCTGGAGTCCCATAAGAGTCAGGGGACAAAACATTCAGTACTTC. This translates into CAWSPIRVRGQNIQYF. Supplemented by reference TRBV30 and TRBJ2-4, the full variable domain reads SQTIHQWPATLVQPVGSPLSLECTVEGTSNPNLYWYRQAAGRGLQLLFYSVGIGQISSEVPQNLSASRPQDRQFILSSKKLLLSDSGFYLCAWSPIRVRGQNIQYFGAGTRLSVL.

The rearrangement joins TRBV11-2 to TRBJ1-2; 8 bases agree with TRBD1. V lost 5 bases and J lost 6; bases outside the gene matches: 5. CDR1 and CDR2 from the germline V gene are SGHAT and FQNNGV. The CDR3 has 13 residues. The CDR3 DNA reads as TGTGCCAGCAGCCGACAGGGGTTGGATGGCTACACCTTC. Its protein product is CASSRQGLDGYTF.

The chain uses TRBV3-1 (or the pseudogene TRBV3-2) and TRBJ1-2; 9 bases agree with TRBD1. V shed 3 bases and J 7 bases; nucleotides not matched to a gene: 3. CDR3 length: 13 amino acids. In germline, CDR1 is LGHDT, CDR2 YNNKEL (reference sequence). CDR3 sequence: CASSQRQGGGYTF. The CDR3 DNA reads TGTGCCAGCAGCCAGAGACAGGGGGGTGGCTACACCTTC.

This clone was found once. The chain has TRBV28 and TRBJ2-3, with 9 positions matching TRBD2. The CDR3 contains 17 residues. From germline, CDR1 is MDHEN and CDR2 SYDVKM. The junction had 10 bases not matched to a gene; V was cut back by 6 bases and J by 0 bases. The CDR3 reads CASRNTSGRYSTDTQYF. The CDR3 DNA reads as TGTGCCAGCAGAAATACTAGCGGGCGCTATAGCACAGATACGCAGTATTTT.

A few counts support this clone. The V call is TRBV21-1, the J call TRBJ2-7; the DNA was not compared with TRBD2, the D call given in the table. TRBV21-1 is shown as a pseudogene. The CDR3 has 18 amino acids. CDR3 sequence reads: CASSRPREPSHKWYEQYF. The CDR3 DNA reads TGTGCCAGCAGCCGACCGAGGGAGCCATCACACAAATGGTACGAGCAGTACTTC.

The chain links TRBV6-5 to TRBJ2-1; a weak D match, TRBD2 (6 bases). Trimming left V 2 bases short and J 7 bases short, with 12 bases between. This CDR3 region has 14 residues. Germline CDR1 reads MNHEY; CDR2 reads SVGAGI. The DNA of the CDR3 is TGTGCCAGCAGTTACCGGCTAGCGACTAATGAGCAGTTCTTC. Translated: CASSYRLATNEQFF.

The chain carries TRBV3-1 (or the pseudogene TRBV3-2) and TRBJ1-2; 9 bases align to TRBD1. The CDR3 covers 14 residues. CDR1 and CDR2 (germline): LGHDT, YNNKEL (reference sequence). V shed 4 bases and J 8 bases; nucleotides not matched to a gene: 8. Here the CDR3 DNA reads TGTGCCAGCAGCCCTACAGGGGGCGCAGGGGGCTACACCTTC. Its translation is CASSPTGGAGGYTF.

The V gene is TRBV19, the J gene TRBJ1-5; possible D gene TRBD1, 5 bases. CDR3 size: 11 residues. Trimming left V 9 bases short and J 9 bases short, with 12 bases between. CDR1 and CDR2 (germline): LNHDA, SQIVND (reference sequence). This CDR3 reads CASRRDGPQHF. The CDR3 DNA is TGTGCCAGCAGGAGGGACGGGCCCCAGCATTTT.

This clone showed up just a few times. The genes are TRBV7-2 and TRBJ1-2; TRBD1 matches at 7 bases. CDR1 and CDR2 (germline): SGHTA, FQGNSA. The junction had 4 bases not matched to a gene; V was cut back by 7 bases and J by 2 bases. The CDR3 has 13 residues. The CDR3 region is CASTPTGNYGYTF. The CDR3 DNA reads TGTGCCAGCACGCCGACAGGGAACTATGGCTACACCTTC.

The rearrangement joins TRBV5-6 to TRBJ1-6, with 8 bases matching TRBD1. The CDR3 has 14 residues. Germline trimming cut 0 bases from V and 10 bases from J; bases unmatched to any gene: 3. The germline V gene encodes CDR1 SGHDT and CDR2 YYEEEE. The CDR3 DNA reads as TGTGCCAGCAGCTTGGCAGGGGGCTGGTCACCCCTCCACTTT. Protein product: CASSLAGGWSPLHF.

The V call is TRBV30, the J call TRBJ1-1; the D gene is possibly TRBD1 (5 bases). Germline V gene lookup returns CDR1 GTSNPN and CDR2 SVGIG (reference sequence). The CDR3 is 12 amino acids. V was trimmed by 4 bases and J by 3 bases, leaving 9 bases between them. The CDR3 sequence is CAWNPGDTEAFF. The CDR3 DNA reads as TGTGCCTGGAACCCGGGGGACACTGAAGCTTTCTTT.

V gene TRBV11-2 combines with J gene TRBJ2-7; 15 positions agree with TRBD2. After removal of 2 bases from V and 5 bases from J, the junction contained 7 bases not matched to a gene. This CDR3 is 17 amino acids long. Germline V gene lookup returns CDR1 SGHAT and CDR2 FQNNGV. Here the CDR3 DNA reads TGTGCCAGCAGCTTACCCGGGGGACTAGCGGGAGGCCACGAGCAGTACTTC. Its protein is CASSLPGGLAGGHEQYF.